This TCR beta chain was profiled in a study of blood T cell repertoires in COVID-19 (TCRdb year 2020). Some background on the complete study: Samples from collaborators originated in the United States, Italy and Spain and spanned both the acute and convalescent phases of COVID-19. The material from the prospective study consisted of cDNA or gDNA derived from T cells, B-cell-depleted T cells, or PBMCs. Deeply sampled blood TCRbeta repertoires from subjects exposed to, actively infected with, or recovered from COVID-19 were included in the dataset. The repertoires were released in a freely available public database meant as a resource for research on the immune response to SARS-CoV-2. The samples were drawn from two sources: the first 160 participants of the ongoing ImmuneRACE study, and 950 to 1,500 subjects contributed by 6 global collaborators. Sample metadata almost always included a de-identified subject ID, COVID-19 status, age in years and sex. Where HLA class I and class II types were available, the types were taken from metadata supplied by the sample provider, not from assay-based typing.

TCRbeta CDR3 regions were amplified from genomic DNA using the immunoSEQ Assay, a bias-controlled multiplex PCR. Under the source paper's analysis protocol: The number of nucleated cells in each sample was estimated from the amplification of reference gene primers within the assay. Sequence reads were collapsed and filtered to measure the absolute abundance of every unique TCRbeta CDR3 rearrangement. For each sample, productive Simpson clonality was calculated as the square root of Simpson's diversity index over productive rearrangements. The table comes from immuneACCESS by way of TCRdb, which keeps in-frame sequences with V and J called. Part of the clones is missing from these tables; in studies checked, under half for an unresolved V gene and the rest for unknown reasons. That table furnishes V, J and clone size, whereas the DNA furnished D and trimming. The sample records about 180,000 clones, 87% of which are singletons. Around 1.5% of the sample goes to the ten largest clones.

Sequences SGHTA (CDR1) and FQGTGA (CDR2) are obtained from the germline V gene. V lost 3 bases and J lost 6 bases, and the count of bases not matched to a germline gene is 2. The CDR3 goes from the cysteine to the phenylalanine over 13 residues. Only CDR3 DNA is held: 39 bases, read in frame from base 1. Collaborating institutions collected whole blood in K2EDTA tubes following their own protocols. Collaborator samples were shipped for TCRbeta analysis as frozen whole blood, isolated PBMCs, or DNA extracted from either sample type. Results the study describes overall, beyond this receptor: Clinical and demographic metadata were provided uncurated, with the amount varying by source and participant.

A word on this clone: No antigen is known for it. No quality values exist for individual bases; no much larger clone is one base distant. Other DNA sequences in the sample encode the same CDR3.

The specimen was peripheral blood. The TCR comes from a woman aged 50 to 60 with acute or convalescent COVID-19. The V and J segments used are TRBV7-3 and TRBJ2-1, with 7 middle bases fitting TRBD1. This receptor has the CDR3 CASSFSGGNEQFF. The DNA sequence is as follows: TGTGCCAGCAGCTTTTCAGGGGGCAATGAGCAGTTCTTC.